This TCR beta chain comes out of a study of shared clonotypes between healthy human individuals. This clone occurred a few times. Its antigen is as yet unknown. Study outcomes and limitations: Rarefaction exposed incomplete sorted-subset sequencing despite large depth. Clonotype sharing among donors, it was expected, would be affected by sequencing depth. The small donor group covered limited genetic and exposure diversity. Non-shared clonotypes showed lower generation probabilities than clonotypes common to all four donors.

Using immunoSEQ multiplex PCR, the repertoire was profiled, and TCRdb retains in-frame clones only, with some absent. Of under 1,100,000 clones detected, approximately 80% appear once; the ten largest clones hold 0.6% to 0.75%. Germline assignment: CDR1 SGHTS and CDR2 YDEGEE. The V end lost 0 bases, the J end lost 5 bases, and 8 bases lay between the germline ends. The CDR3 is 13 amino acids. The V gene is TRBV5-8, the J gene TRBJ1-1, with a tentative D call TRBD1 (6 bases). The sequence was obtained from a man younger than 35 in good health. Some clones in this sample may be carry-over from other donors' samples. Material for sequencing was memory CD4+ T cells from PBMCs. Subset here: CD45RA-negative fraction. CDR3 DNA sequence: TGTGCCAGCAGCTTGGAGAGGGGGACTGAAGCTTTCTTT. It yields the protein CASSLERGTEAFF.